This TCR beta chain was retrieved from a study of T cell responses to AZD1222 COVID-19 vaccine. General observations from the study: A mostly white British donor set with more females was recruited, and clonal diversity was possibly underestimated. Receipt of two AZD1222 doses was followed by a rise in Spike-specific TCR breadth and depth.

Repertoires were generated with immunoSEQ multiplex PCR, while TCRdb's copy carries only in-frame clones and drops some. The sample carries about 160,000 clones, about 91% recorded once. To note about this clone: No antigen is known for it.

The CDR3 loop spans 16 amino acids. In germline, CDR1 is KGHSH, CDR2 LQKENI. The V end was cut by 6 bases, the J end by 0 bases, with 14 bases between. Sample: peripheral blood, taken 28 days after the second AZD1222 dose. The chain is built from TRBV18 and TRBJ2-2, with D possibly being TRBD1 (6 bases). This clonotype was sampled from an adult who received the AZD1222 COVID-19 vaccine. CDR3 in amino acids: CASSRSRGSNTGELFF. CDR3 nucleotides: TGTGCCAGCTCCCGGTCCAGGGGCTCGAACACCGGGGAGCTGTTTTTT.